The rows below give T cell receptor beta chains drawn from one sample of a study of T cell repertoires in cytomegalovirus infection. No antigen has been identified for these receptors. A single record per CDR3 protein comes from TCRdb applying MiXCR to the reads. The top ten clones hold under 15% of a sample with 650,000 to 900,000 distinct CDR3 sequences, about 33% of them seen once. Sequencing used cultured CD8+ T cells from PBMCs, obtained from culture after CMV antigen stimulation. Source of these receptors: a human donor in good health (CMV status not recorded). Some clones in this sample may be carry-over from other donors' samples. CDR3s include the opening cysteine and the closing phenylalanine or tryptophan. Fields, in order: clone size, CDR3 length, V gene, D gene, J gene, CDR3 DNA, CDR3 protein. D genes are given only for firm matches. The size of a clone is reported for some rows only, either as once, few or many, or as a class for expanded clones.

abundance: few; len: 16; v_gene: TRBV10-3; d_gene: TRBD1; j_gene: TRBJ1-5; CDR3nt: TGTGCCATCAGTGAGACGGGACAGGGGAAGAATCAGCCCCAGCATTTT; CDR3aa: CAISETGQGKNQPQHF
abundance: .; len: 14; v_gene: TRBV5-1; d_gene: TRBD1; j_gene: TRBJ2-3; CDR3nt: TGCGCCAGCAACCGGGACAGGGGAACCGATACGCAGTATTTT; CDR3aa: CASNRDRGTDTQYF
abundance: .; len: 14; v_gene: TRBV6-6; d_gene: .; j_gene: TRBJ2-7; CDR3nt: TGTGCCAGCAGGACGACGAGAGACCATTACGAGCAGTACTTC; CDR3aa: CASRTTRDHYEQYF
abundance: .; len: 16; v_gene: TRBV4-3; d_gene: TRBD1; j_gene: TRBJ2-1; CDR3nt: TGCGCCAGCAGCCCTAGACAGGGTCCCTCCTACAATGAGCAGTTCTTC; CDR3aa: CASSPRQGPSYNEQFF
abundance: .; len: 15; v_gene: TRBV2; d_gene: .; j_gene: TRBJ1-4; CDR3nt: TGTGCCAACAGTGAACCAGGGTCAACTAATGAAAAACTGTTTTTT; CDR3aa: CANSEPGSTNEKLFF
abundance: .; len: 15; v_gene: TRBV6-2/TRBV6-3; d_gene: .; j_gene: TRBJ1-5; CDR3nt: TGTGCCAGCAGTTACGGGGGGCCGAGCAATCAGCCCCAGCATTTT; CDR3aa: CASSYGGPSNQPQHF
abundance: .; len: 14; v_gene: TRBV5-1; d_gene: .; j_gene: TRBJ2-1; CDR3nt: TGCGCCAGCGGGACCAGCGGGTCCTACAATGAGCAGTTCTTC; CDR3aa: CASGTSGSYNEQFF
abundance: few; len: 15; v_gene: TRBV7-9; d_gene: .; j_gene: TRBJ1-1; CDR3nt: TGTGCCAGCAGCTACCTCCGTGGCAGGGACACTGAAGCTTTCTTT; CDR3aa: CASSYLRGRDTEAFF
abundance: .; len: 13; v_gene: TRBV10-3; d_gene: .; j_gene: TRBJ2-1; CDR3nt: TGTGCCATCAGTGAGTCTGGGGCTGAGGAGCAGTTCTTC; CDR3aa: CAISESGAEEQFF
abundance: .; len: 15; v_gene: TRBV5-6; d_gene: .; j_gene: TRBJ2-3; CDR3nt: TGTGCCAGCAGCCTCGGTCGGCAGGGTTTAGATACGCAGTATTTT; CDR3aa: CASSLGRQGLDTQYF
abundance: once; len: 11; v_gene: TRBV29-1; d_gene: .; j_gene: TRBJ1-2; CDR3nt: TGCAGCGTTGACCCCAACTATGGCTACACCTTC; CDR3aa: CSVDPNYGYTF
abundance: .; len: 14; v_gene: TRBV20-1; d_gene: .; j_gene: TRBJ2-3; CDR3nt: TGCAGTGCTAGGGAGTCGGCTAGCACAGATACGCAGTATTTT; CDR3aa: CSARESASTDTQYF
abundance: .; len: 15; v_gene: TRBV27; d_gene: .; j_gene: TRBJ2-1; CDR3nt: TGTGCCAGCAGTGACGGCTTATCCGGCTACAATGAGCAGTTCTTC; CDR3aa: CASSDGLSGYNEQFF
abundance: .; len: 15; v_gene: TRBV6-6; d_gene: TRBD1; j_gene: TRBJ1-5; CDR3nt: TGTGCCAGCAGTTACGCTCAGGGGGTAGTGCAGCCCCAGCATTTT; CDR3aa: CASSYAQGVVQPQHF
abundance: few; len: 15; v_gene: TRBV7-3; d_gene: .; j_gene: TRBJ1-5; CDR3nt: TGTGCCAGCAGCTTAACCGGGGGACCCAATCAGCCCCAGCATTTT; CDR3aa: CASSLTGGPNQPQHF
abundance: .; len: 15; v_gene: TRBV7-6; d_gene: TRBD1; j_gene: TRBJ2-2; CDR3nt: TGTGCCAGCAGCTTTGGCCAGGGGGCGACCGGGGAGCTGTTTTTT; CDR3aa: CASSFGQGATGELFF
abundance: .; len: 14; v_gene: TRBV5-1; d_gene: TRBD1; j_gene: TRBJ2-3; CDR3nt: TGCGCCAGCCGGACAGGGTGGGGCACAGATACGCAGTATTTT; CDR3aa: CASRTGWGTDTQYF
abundance: .; len: 13; v_gene: TRBV7-3; d_gene: .; j_gene: TRBJ1-6; CDR3nt: TGTGCCAGCAGCTCCACAAGGAATTCACCCCTCCACTTT; CDR3aa: CASSSTRNSPLHF
abundance: .; len: 14; v_gene: TRBV5-6; d_gene: TRBD1; j_gene: TRBJ2-5; CDR3nt: TGTGCCAGCAGCTTAGGGGACAGGGTATGGACCCAGTACTTC; CDR3aa: CASSLGDRVWTQYF
abundance: .; len: 15; v_gene: TRBV7-6; d_gene: TRBD1; j_gene: TRBJ2-5; CDR3nt: TGTGCCAGCAGCACCCGGGACAGGGGGCGAGAGACCCAGTACTTC; CDR3aa: CASSTRDRGRETQYF
abundance: few; len: 15; v_gene: TRBV27; d_gene: .; j_gene: TRBJ1-5; CDR3nt: TGTGCCAGCAGTTTATCGTCTGGGACGAGGCAGCCCCAGCATTTT; CDR3aa: CASSLSSGTRQPQHF
abundance: .; len: 12; v_gene: TRBV10-3; d_gene: .; j_gene: TRBJ1-2; CDR3nt: TGTGCCATCAGTGAAGGTTCAAATGGCTACACCTTC; CDR3aa: CAISEGSNGYTF
abundance: .; len: 21; v_gene: TRBV7-2; d_gene: TRBD1; j_gene: TRBJ2-1; CDR3nt: TGTGCCAGCAGCTTACCCGGGACAGCCTTACAACTTAAGAGCTCCTACAATGAGCAGTTCTTC; CDR3aa: CASSLPGTALQLKSSYNEQFF
abundance: .; len: 15; v_gene: TRBV7-9; d_gene: TRBD1; j_gene: TRBJ2-7; CDR3nt: TGTGCCAGCAGCTTAGGGGACAGAATCTCCTACGAGCAGTACTTC; CDR3aa: CASSLGDRISYEQYF
abundance: .; len: 13; v_gene: TRBV6-8; d_gene: .; j_gene: TRBJ2-7; CDR3nt: TGTGCCAACAGTGAGGGCTCTCCCTACGAGCAGTACTTC; CDR3aa: CANSEGSPYEQYF
abundance: many; len: 16; v_gene: TRBV7-8; d_gene: .; j_gene: TRBJ2-3; CDR3nt: TGTGCCAGCAGCCCAGGGGCTGACCTACCCGCAGATACGCAGTATTTT; CDR3aa: CASSPGADLPADTQYF
abundance: .; len: 17; v_gene: TRBV7-8; d_gene: .; j_gene: TRBJ2-5; CDR3nt: TGTGCCAGCAGCAGCCGCTTGCAGGTCGATAGGGGAGAGACCCAGTACTTC; CDR3aa: CASSSRLQVDRGETQYF
abundance: .; len: 13; v_gene: TRBV12-3/TRBV12-4; d_gene: .; j_gene: TRBJ2-1; CDR3nt: TGTGCCGGCAGTCACAACTCCTACAATGAGCAGTTCTTC; CDR3aa: CAGSHNSYNEQFF
abundance: few; len: 13; v_gene: TRBV12-5; d_gene: .; j_gene: TRBJ2-2; CDR3nt: TGTGCTAGTGGTTACCCGAACACCGGGGAGCTGTTTTTT; CDR3aa: CASGYPNTGELFF
abundance: few; len: 11; v_gene: TRBV15; d_gene: TRBD2; j_gene: TRBJ2-1; CDR3nt: TGTGCCACTCTAGCGGGGGATGAGCAGTTCTTC; CDR3aa: CATLAGDEQFF
abundance: .; len: 12; v_gene: TRBV7-9; d_gene: .; j_gene: TRBJ1-5; CDR3nt: TGTGCCAGCAGCTTAATGTCCCAGCCCCAGCATTTT; CDR3aa: CASSLMSQPQHF
abundance: many; len: 16; v_gene: TRBV7-8; d_gene: TRBD1; j_gene: TRBJ1-2; CDR3nt: TGTGCCAGCAGCTTAGACGGAAGGGGACAGAACTATGGCTACACCTTC; CDR3aa: CASSLDGRGQNYGYTF
abundance: once; len: 17; v_gene: TRBV6-1; d_gene: .; j_gene: TRBJ1-6; CDR3nt: TGTGCCAGCAGTGAAGCGCTTCGTGGCTTCTATAATTCACCCCTCCACTTT; CDR3aa: CASSEALRGFYNSPLHF
abundance: .; len: 15; v_gene: TRBV5-4; d_gene: TRBD2; j_gene: TRBJ2-7; CDR3nt: TGTGCCAGCACCGATACGGGAGGGATGTTGAACGAGCAGTACTTC; CDR3aa: CASTDTGGMLNEQYF
abundance: many; len: 14; v_gene: TRBV7-2; d_gene: .; j_gene: TRBJ1-1; CDR3nt: TGTGCCAGCAGCTTAGAGCTGGGGGACACTGAAGCTTTCTTT; CDR3aa: CASSLELGDTEAFF
abundance: few; len: 15; v_gene: TRBV12-3/TRBV12-4; d_gene: TRBD1; j_gene: TRBJ2-5; CDR3nt: TGTGCCAGCAGTTATAACAGGGGGCTGGAAGAGACCCAGTACTTC; CDR3aa: CASSYNRGLEETQYF
abundance: .; len: 17; v_gene: TRBV7-6; d_gene: .; j_gene: TRBJ2-5; CDR3nt: TGTGCCAGCAGCCCAAGGGGGGGGCACCCATGGGAAGAGACCCAGTACTTC; CDR3aa: CASSPRGGHPWEETQYF
abundance: few; len: 17; v_gene: TRBV6-5; d_gene: .; j_gene: TRBJ2-3; CDR3nt: TGTGCCAGCAGTTACTCGGCCGCGGGACATACGGCAGATACGCAGTATTTT; CDR3aa: CASSYSAAGHTADTQYF
abundance: few; len: 15; v_gene: TRBV10-3; d_gene: .; j_gene: TRBJ1-2; CDR3nt: TGTGCCATCAGTGACAAAACTCAGGGAGAGTATGGCTACACCTTC; CDR3aa: CAISDKTQGEYGYTF
abundance: .; len: 13; v_gene: TRBV14; d_gene: .; j_gene: TRBJ1-1; CDR3nt: TGTGCCAGCAGCCGGCAGAGAAAAACTGAAGCTTTCTTT; CDR3aa: CASSRQRKTEAFF
abundance: .; len: 15; v_gene: TRBV6-1; d_gene: .; j_gene: TRBJ1-4; CDR3nt: TGTGCCAGCAGCCCCGACACTAACGGGAATGAAAAACTGTTTTTT; CDR3aa: CASSPDTNGNEKLFF
abundance: .; len: 13; v_gene: TRBV27; d_gene: TRBD2; j_gene: TRBJ2-5; CDR3nt: TGTGCCAGCAAAGCGGGGTACCAAGAGACCCAGTACTTC; CDR3aa: CASKAGYQETQYF
abundance: few; len: 15; v_gene: TRBV7-3; d_gene: .; j_gene: TRBJ1-2; CDR3nt: TGTGCCAGTCAGGTCCTCGGAGGTCTCAACTATGGCTACACCTTC; CDR3aa: CASQVLGGLNYGYTF
abundance: many; len: 17; v_gene: TRBV7-2; d_gene: .; j_gene: TRBJ2-5; CDR3nt: TGTGCCAGCAGCTCCCTTGGGTGGGGGGGCCTTCAAGAGACCCAGTACTTC; CDR3aa: CASSSLGWGGLQETQYF
abundance: .; len: 13; v_gene: TRBV12-5; d_gene: TRBD1; j_gene: TRBJ1-2; CDR3nt: TGTGCTAGTGGTTTGTCGACAGGGTATGGCTACACCTTC; CDR3aa: CASGLSTGYGYTF
abundance: .; len: 12; v_gene: TRBV4-2; d_gene: .; j_gene: TRBJ2-7; CDR3nt: TGTGCCAGCAGCCCGGGGGTCAGGGAGCAGTACTTC; CDR3aa: CASSPGVREQYF
abundance: .; len: 15; v_gene: TRBV6-5; d_gene: .; j_gene: TRBJ2-5; CDR3nt: TGTGCCAGCAGTTACATATTGGGGCAGGGCGGGACCCAGTACTTC; CDR3aa: CASSYILGQGGTQYF
abundance: once; len: 19; v_gene: TRBV28; d_gene: TRBD2; j_gene: TRBJ2-3; CDR3nt: TGTGCCAGCAGTCCGCCGGGCGGGGGAGTCCTCCTTAGCACAGATACGCAGTATTTT; CDR3aa: CASSPPGGGVLLSTDTQYF
abundance: many; len: 13; v_gene: TRBV12-3/TRBV12-4; d_gene: .; j_gene: TRBJ1-1; CDR3nt: TGTGCCAGCACTCGACAGTTGAACACTGAAGCTTTCTTT; CDR3aa: CASTRQLNTEAFF
abundance: .; len: 14; v_gene: TRBV28; d_gene: .; j_gene: TRBJ2-3; CDR3nt: TGTGCCAGCAGTCCAGACAGTAGCACAGATACGCAGTATTTT; CDR3aa: CASSPDSSTDTQYF
abundance: many; len: 12; v_gene: TRBV7-9; d_gene: .; j_gene: TRBJ2-1; CDR3nt: TGTGCCAGCAGAAAACAGGGTTTTGAGCAGTTCTTC; CDR3aa: CASRKQGFEQFF
abundance: many; len: 13; v_gene: TRBV7-2; d_gene: TRBD1; j_gene: TRBJ1-2; CDR3nt: TGTGCCAGCAGCTTAGGGACAGGGAATGGCTACACCTTC; CDR3aa: CASSLGTGNGYTF
abundance: .; len: 16; v_gene: TRBV11-3; d_gene: .; j_gene: TRBJ2-3; CDR3nt: TGTGCCAGCAGCTCGTACCGGGACAATGACACAGATACGCAGTATTTT; CDR3aa: CASSSYRDNDTDTQYF
abundance: few; len: 16; v_gene: TRBV2; d_gene: .; j_gene: TRBJ1-3; CDR3nt: TGTGCCAGCAGTGATGGTAATTGGGCCGCCGGAAACACCATATATTTT; CDR3aa: CASSDGNWAAGNTIYF
abundance: many; len: 14; v_gene: TRBV7-8; d_gene: .; j_gene: TRBJ2-2; CDR3nt: TGTGCCAGCAGTTACCGACCGTCCACCGGGGAGCTGTTTTTT; CDR3aa: CASSYRPSTGELFF
abundance: few; len: 16; v_gene: TRBV27; d_gene: .; j_gene: TRBJ1-1; CDR3nt: TGTGCCAGCAGTTCCAGGGTCTCCGACAGGTACACTGAAGCTTTCTTT; CDR3aa: CASSSRVSDRYTEAFF
abundance: .; len: 14; v_gene: TRBV5-1; d_gene: TRBD1; j_gene: TRBJ2-1; CDR3nt: TGCGCCAGCAGCCCTCCGGACAGGGACCATGAGCAGTTCTTC; CDR3aa: CASSPPDRDHEQFF